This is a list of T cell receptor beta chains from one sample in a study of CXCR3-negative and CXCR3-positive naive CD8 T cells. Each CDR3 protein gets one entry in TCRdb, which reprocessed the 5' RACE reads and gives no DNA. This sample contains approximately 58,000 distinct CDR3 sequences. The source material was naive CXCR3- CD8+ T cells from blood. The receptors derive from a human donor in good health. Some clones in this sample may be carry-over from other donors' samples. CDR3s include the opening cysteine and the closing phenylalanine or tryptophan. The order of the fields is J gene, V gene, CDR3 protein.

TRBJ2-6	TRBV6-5	CASSYSQQRFAGANVLTF
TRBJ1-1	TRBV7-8	CASSLKAGWVTEAFF
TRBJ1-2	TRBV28	CASKFTGIANYGYTF
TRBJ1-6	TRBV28	CASSFGQEDSPLHF
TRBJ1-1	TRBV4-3	CASSQVGQGETEAFF
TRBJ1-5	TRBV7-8	CASSLQPDGGSQHF
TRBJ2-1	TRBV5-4	CASSLGLQGTGYNEQFF
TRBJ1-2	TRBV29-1	CSVGGNDYGYTF
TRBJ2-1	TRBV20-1	CSAAGLAYRYNEQFF
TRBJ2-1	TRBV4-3	CASSPRGPGSELISYNEQFF
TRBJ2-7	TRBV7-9	CASSSIELEQYF
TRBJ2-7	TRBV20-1	CSASPGQGVYEQYF
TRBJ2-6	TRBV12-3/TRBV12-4	CASSLVPGARDLRISGANVLTF
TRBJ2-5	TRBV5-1	CASSLVSLAETQYF
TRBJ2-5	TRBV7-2	CASSLTHIQETQYF